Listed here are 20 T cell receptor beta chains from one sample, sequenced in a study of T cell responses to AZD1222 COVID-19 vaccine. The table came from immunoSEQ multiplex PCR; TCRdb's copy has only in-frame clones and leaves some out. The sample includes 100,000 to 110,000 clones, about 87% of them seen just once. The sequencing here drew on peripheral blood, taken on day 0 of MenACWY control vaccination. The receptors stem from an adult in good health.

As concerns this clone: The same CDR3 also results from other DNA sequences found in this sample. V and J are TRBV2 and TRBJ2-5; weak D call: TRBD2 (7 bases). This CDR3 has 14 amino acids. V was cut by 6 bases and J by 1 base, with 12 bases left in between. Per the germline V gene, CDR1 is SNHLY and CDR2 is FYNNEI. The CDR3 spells CASRDRGGQETQYF. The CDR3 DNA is TGTGCCAGCAGAGATAGGGGGGGCCAAGAGACCCAGTACTTC.

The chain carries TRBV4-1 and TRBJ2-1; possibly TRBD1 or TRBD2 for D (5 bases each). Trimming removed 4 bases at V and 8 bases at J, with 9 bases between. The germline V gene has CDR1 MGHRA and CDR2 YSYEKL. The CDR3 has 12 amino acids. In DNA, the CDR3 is TGCGCCAGCAGCCCGGGGCTAGATGAGCAGTTCTTC. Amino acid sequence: CASSPGLDEQFF.

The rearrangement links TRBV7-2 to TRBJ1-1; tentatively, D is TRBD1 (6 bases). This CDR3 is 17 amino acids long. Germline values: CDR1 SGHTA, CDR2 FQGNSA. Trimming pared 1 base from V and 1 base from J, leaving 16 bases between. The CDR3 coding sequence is TGTGCCAGCAGCTTAGTAGGAGGGGGGGCTTCGAACACTGAAGCTTTCTTT. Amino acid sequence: CASSLVGGGASNTEAFF.

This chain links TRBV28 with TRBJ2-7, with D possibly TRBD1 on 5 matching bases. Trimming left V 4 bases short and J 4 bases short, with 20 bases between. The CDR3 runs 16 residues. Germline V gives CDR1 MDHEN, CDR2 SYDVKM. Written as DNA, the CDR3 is TGTGCCAGCAGTTCTCCGGGTCAGGGCAGGGAATACGAGCAGTACTTC. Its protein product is CASSSPGQGREYEQYF.

CDR3 protein: CASSLTSGASGYTF. The CDR3 nucleotides read TGTGCCAGCAGCTTAACGTCAGGTGCAAGTGGCTACACCTTC. The V and J genes are TRBV11-2 and TRBJ1-2; D remains unclear. The CDR3 is 14 residues long. Germline V lookup: CDR1 SGHAT, CDR2 FQNNGV. Trimming stripped 2 bases from V and 7 bases from J, with 14 bases between.

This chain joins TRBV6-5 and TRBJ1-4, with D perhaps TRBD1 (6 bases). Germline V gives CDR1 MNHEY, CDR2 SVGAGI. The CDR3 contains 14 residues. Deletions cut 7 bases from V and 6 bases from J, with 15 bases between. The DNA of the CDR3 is TGTGCCAGCACCACCCAAGGGGGTGATGAAAAACTGTTTTTT. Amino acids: CASTTQGGDEKLFF.

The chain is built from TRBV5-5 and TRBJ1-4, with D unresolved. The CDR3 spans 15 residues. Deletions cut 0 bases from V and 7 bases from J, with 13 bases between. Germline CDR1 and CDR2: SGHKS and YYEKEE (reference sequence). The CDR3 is CASSLEVGFGEKLFF. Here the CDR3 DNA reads TGTGCCAGCAGCTTGGAGGTGGGCTTCGGTGAAAAACTGTTTTTT.

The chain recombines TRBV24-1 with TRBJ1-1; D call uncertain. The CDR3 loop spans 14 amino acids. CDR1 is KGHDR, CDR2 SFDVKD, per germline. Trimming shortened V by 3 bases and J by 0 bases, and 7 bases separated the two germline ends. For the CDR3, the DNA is TGTGCCACCAGTGATGAGTTAGTGAACACTGAAGCTTTCTTT. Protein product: CATSDELVNTEAFF.

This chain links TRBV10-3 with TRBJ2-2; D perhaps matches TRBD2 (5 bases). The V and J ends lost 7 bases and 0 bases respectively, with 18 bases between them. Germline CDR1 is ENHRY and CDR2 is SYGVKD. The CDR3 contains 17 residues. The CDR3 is CAITSSAGPANTGELFF. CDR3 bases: TGTGCCATCACCTCCAGTGCGGGCCCCGCGAACACCGGGGAGCTGTTTTTT.

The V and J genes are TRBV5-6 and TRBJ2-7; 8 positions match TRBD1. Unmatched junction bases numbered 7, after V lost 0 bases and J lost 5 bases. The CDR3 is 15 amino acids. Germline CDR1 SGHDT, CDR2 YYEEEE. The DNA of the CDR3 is TGTGCCAGCAGCTTGGCAGGGGGCATTCACCACGAGCAGTACTTC. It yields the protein CASSLAGGIHHEQYF.

DNA for the CDR3: TGTGCCAGCAGCCCCCTCGAGGGGGGCCTGACCGGGGAGCTGTTTTTT. Translation: CASSPLEGGLTGELFF. This chain links TRBV9 with TRBJ2-2; D tentatively fits TRBD1 or TRBD2 (6 bases each). V gave up 4 bases and J gave up 5 bases, with 18 bases separating them. In germline, CDR1 is SGDLS, CDR2 YYNGEE. The CDR3 runs 16 residues.

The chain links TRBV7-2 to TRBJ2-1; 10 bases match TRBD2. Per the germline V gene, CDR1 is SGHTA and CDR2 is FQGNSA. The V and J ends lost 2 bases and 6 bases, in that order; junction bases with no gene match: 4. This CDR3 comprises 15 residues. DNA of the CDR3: TGTGCCAGCAGCTTATACCTAGCGGGAGCCAATGAGCAGTTCTTC. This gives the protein CASSLYLAGANEQFF.

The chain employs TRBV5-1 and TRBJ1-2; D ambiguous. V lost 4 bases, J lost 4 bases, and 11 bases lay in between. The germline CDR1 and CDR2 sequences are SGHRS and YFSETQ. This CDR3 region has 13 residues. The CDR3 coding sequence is TGCGCCAGCAGCCTTGACGGAATCTATGGCTACACCTTC. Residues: CASSLDGIYGYTF.

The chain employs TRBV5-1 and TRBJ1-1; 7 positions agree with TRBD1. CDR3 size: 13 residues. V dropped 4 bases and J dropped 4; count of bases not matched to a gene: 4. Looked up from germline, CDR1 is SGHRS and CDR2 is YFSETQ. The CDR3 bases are TGCGCCAGCAGCGTACAGGGGAGCACTGAAGCTTTCTTT. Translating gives CASSVQGSTEAFF.

The CDR3 nucleotides are TGTGCCAGGGTCCCTGACAGACACCGTCGATATTTT. Encoded protein: CARVPDRHRRYF. The rearrangement joins TRBV27 to TRBJ1-3; possible D gene TRBD1, 5 bases. CDR3 size: 12 residues. Per germline, CDR1 MNHEY and CDR2 SMNVEV (reference sequence). Trimming took 9 bases from V and 15 from J, leaving 21 bases between them.

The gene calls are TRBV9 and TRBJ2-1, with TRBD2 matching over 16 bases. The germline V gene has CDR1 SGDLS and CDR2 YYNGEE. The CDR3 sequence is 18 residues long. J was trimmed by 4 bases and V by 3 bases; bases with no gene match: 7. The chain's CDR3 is CASSEGTSGGARYNEQFF. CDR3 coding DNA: TGTGCCAGCAGCGAGGGGACTAGCGGGGGGGCTCGATACAATGAGCAGTTCTTC.

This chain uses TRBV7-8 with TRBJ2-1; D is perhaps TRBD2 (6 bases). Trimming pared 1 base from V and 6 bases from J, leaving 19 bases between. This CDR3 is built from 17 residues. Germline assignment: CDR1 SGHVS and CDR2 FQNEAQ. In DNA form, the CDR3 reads TGTGCCAGCAGCTTAGTAGCCGGGGGTCACCCAGCCAATGAGCAGTTCTTC. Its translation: CASSLVAGGHPANEQFF.

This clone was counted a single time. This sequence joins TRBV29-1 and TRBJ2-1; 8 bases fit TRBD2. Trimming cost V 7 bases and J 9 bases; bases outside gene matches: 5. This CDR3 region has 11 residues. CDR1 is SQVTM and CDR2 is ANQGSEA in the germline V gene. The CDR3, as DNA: TGCAGCGCTCGGGGGGGGATTGAGCAGTTCTTC. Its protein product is CSARGGIEQFF.

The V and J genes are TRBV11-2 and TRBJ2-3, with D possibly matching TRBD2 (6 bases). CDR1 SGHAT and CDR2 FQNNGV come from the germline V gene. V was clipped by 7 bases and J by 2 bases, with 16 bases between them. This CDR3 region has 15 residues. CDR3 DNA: TGTGCCAGCACCGACACAAGGGACTTCACAGATACGCAGTATTTT. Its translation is CASTDTRDFTDTQYF.

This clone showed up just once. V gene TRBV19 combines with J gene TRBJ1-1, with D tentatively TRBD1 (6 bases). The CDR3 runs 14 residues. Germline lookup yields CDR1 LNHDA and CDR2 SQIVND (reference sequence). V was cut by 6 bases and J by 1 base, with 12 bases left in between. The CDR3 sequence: CASRARDKNTEAFF. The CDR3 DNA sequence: TGTGCCAGTAGGGCCCGGGACAAGAACACTGAAGCTTTCTTT.